Presented here are 21 T cell receptor beta chains from one specimen sequenced in a study of blood T cell repertoires in COVID-19. TCRdb's table, derived via immunoSEQ multiplex PCR, lists solely in-frame clones and lacks some. The sample consists of fewer than 90,000 clones, 70% to 90% of them appearing once. The sample comprised peripheral blood. Receptors were obtained from a man older than 75 in a cohort sampled during active COVID-19.

The rearrangement links TRBV6-1 to TRBJ1-6; 7 positions match TRBD1. CDR3 length: 16 amino acids. Germline assignment: CDR1 MNHNS and CDR2 SASEGT. Losses at the gene ends were 2 bases for V and 6 bases for J; bases not matched to a gene: 7. The CDR3 DNA sequence: TGTGCCAGCAGTGAACCGGAGGGGGCGCGTAATTCACCCCTCCACTTT. Amino acid sequence: CASSEPEGARNSPLHF.

The CDR3 coding sequence is TGTGCCAGCAGTCGGACAAATTCTGGAAACACCATATATTTT. This sequence encodes CASSRTNSGNTIYF. The chain recombines TRBV6-2 or TRBV6-3 with TRBJ1-3; D possibly corresponds to TRBD1 (5 bases). This CDR3 spans 14 amino acids. Trimming shortened V by 5 bases and J by 1 base, and 9 bases separated the two germline ends. Germline CDR1 is MNHEY and CDR2 is SVGEGT.

The chain joins TRBV6-5 to TRBJ1-1, with 8 bases aligning to TRBD1. CDR1 and CDR2 from the germline V gene are MNHEY and SVGAGI. The trim removed 2 bases at V and 1 base at J, leaving 3 bases unmatched. There are 15 residues in the CDR3. The CDR3 coding sequence is TGTGCCAGCAGTTACGGTGGGACAGGGAACACTGAAGCTTTCTTT. This translates into CASSYGGTGNTEAFF.

This sequence joins TRBV14 and TRBJ2-1; 7 bases match TRBD2. J gave up 8 bases and V 2 bases, and 9 bases lay outside the gene matches. Germline-derived CDR1 and CDR2 are SGHDN and FVKESK. This CDR3 is 15 amino acids long. The CDR3 DNA sequence: TGTGCCAGCAGCCAACCAATACTAGCGACGGATGAGCAGTTCTTC. Residues: CASSQPILATDEQFF.

This chain links TRBV28 with TRBJ2-1; TRBD2 might be the D (7 bases). Trimming left V 6 bases short and J 1 base short, with 16 bases between. This CDR3 contains 16 residues. The germline V gene encodes CDR1 MDHEN and CDR2 SYDVKM. The CDR3: CASRPPGGLSYNEQFF. In DNA, the CDR3 is TGTGCCAGCAGGCCGCCGGGGGGCCTTTCCTACAATGAGCAGTTCTTC.

The chain couples TRBV7-9 to TRBJ2-3, with 7 bases that match TRBD1. Germline lookup yields CDR1 SEHNR and CDR2 FQNEAQ (reference sequence). Unmatched junction bases numbered 9, after V lost 2 bases and J lost 1 base. The CDR3 totals 17 residues. Here the CDR3 DNA reads TGTGCCAGCAGCTTAAGGGCCCCAGGGGGAGGCACAGATACGCAGTATTTT. Translated, it gives CASSLRAPGGGTDTQYF.

This clone has only a few counts. This rearrangement joins TRBV9 to TRBJ1-6, with unresolved D. Germline assignment: CDR1 SGDLS and CDR2 YYNGEE. Trimming removed 0 bases from V and 10 bases from J, with 11 bases in between. This CDR3 is 14 amino acids long. CDR3 DNA sequence: TGTGCCAGCAGCGTAGGAAATACCCGGTCACCCCTCCACTTT. It encodes CASSVGNTRSPLHF.

V and J are TRBV5-1 and TRBJ2-2; maybe TRBD2 (5 bases). This CDR3 contains 15 residues. Trimming took 1 base from V and 4 from J, leaving 11 bases between them. Germline V gene sequence: CDR1 SGHRS, CDR2 YFSETQ. CDR3 nucleotides: TGCGCCAGCAGCTTGTCCGAGGGTGGCACCGGGGAGCTGTTTTTT. Its protein is CASSLSEGGTGELFF.

A note on this clone: Mismatch with germline at one junction end may stem from a read error. V gene TRBV14 combines with J gene TRBJ2-6, with D perhaps matching TRBD2 (6 bases). The CDR3 length is 13 residues. Germline CDR1 is SGHDN and CDR2 is FVKESK. The CDR3 sequence: CASSHPGVNVLTF. DNA of the CDR3: TGTGCCAGCAGCCATCCGGGGGTCAACGTCCTGACTTTC.

The chain joins TRBV11-2 to TRBJ2-7; a weak D match, TRBD1 (5 bases). Germline CDR1 reads SGHAT; CDR2 reads FQNNGV. The CDR3 totals 14 residues. Trimming pared 0 bases from V and 3 bases from J, leaving 9 bases between. Here the CDR3 DNA reads TGTGCCAGCAGCTTAGAACAGGAGATCTACGAGCAGTACTTC. Amino acid sequence: CASSLEQEIYEQYF.

V and J are TRBV2 and TRBJ2-1; D possibly corresponds to TRBD1 (6 bases). Germline values: CDR1 SNHLY, CDR2 FYNNEI. The CDR3 has 12 amino acids. Between the trimmed V and J ends, which lost 6 bases and 6 bases, there was a span of 9 bases. In DNA, the CDR3 is TGTGCCAGCAGCCTACAGGGCAATGAGCAGTTCTTC. It is translated as CASSLQGNEQFF.

The chain recombines TRBV28 with TRBJ2-7; TRBD1 is a possible D gene (5 bases). Germline CDR1 is MDHEN and CDR2 is SYDVKM. V dropped 4 bases and J dropped 0 bases, with 13 bases sitting between them. The CDR3 is made up of 15 amino acids. The CDR3 bases are TGTGCCAGCAGTTCTCACCCCACAGGCTCCTACGAGCAGTACTTC. This codes for CASSSHPTGSYEQYF.

As to this clone: The same CDR3 also results from other DNA sequences found in this sample. V usage is TRBV7-9 and J usage is TRBJ2-3; D not certain. Trimming pared 4 bases from V and 3 bases from J, leaving 2 bases between. The CDR3 runs 11 residues. Looked up from germline, CDR1 is SEHNR and CDR2 is FQNEAQ (reference sequence). CDR3 coding DNA: TGTGCCAGCAGCTCGACAGATACGCAGTATTTT. Protein: CASSSTDTQYF.

V usage is TRBV27 and J usage is TRBJ2-5, with TRBD2 matching 9 bases. Germline lookup yields CDR1 MNHEY and CDR2 SMNVEV (reference sequence). The CDR3 runs 14 residues. Trimming removed 3 bases from V and 5 bases from J; junction bases left unmatched: 4. CDR3 region: CASSLTSGLETQYF. The CDR3 DNA reads as TGTGCCAGCAGTTTGACTAGCGGACTGGAGACCCAGTACTTC.

This chain uses TRBV7-3 with TRBJ2-1; 7 positions agree with TRBD2. V gave up 4 bases and J gave up 6 bases; unmatched junction bases: 6. The CDR3 consists of 14 residues. Looked up from germline, CDR1 is SGHTA and CDR2 is FQGTGA. As DNA, the CDR3 is TGTGCCAGCAGCTCTGGACTAGTAGGCAATGAGCAGTTCTTC. It translates to CASSSGLVGNEQFF.

The gene calls are TRBV5-1 and TRBJ2-6; 8 nucleotides line up with TRBD1. Germline CDR1 and CDR2: SGHRS and YFSETQ. The CDR3 consists of 17 residues. V lost 4 bases and J lost 2; bases outside the gene matches: 8. In DNA form, the CDR3 reads TGCGCCAGCAGCCCCGGACAGGGACGGACTGGGGCCAACGTCCTGACTTTC. Translation: CASSPGQGRTGANVLTF.

V gene TRBV7-8 combines with J gene TRBJ2-3; TRBD2 aligns across 12 bases. The junction had 7 bases not matched to a gene; V was cut back by 1 base and J by 5 bases. Germline CDR1 reads SGHVS; CDR2 reads FQNEAQ. The length of the CDR3 is 17 residues. The CDR3 loop reads CASSLEPSGGAGDTQYF. CDR3 coding DNA: TGTGCCAGCAGCTTAGAGCCTAGCGGGGGGGCGGGAGATACGCAGTATTTT.

The J gene is TRBJ1-5, the V gene TRBV28, with TRBD1 as a possible D gene (5 bases). The CDR3 runs 16 residues. CDR1 and CDR2 from the germline V gene are MDHEN and SYDVKM. V lost 2 bases to trimming and J lost 1 base, with 12 bases between them. The chain's CDR3 is CASSLTGGLSNQPQHF. CDR3 sequence (DNA): TGTGCCAGCAGTTTAACAGGAGGGCTGAGCAATCAGCCCCAGCATTTT.

This chain uses TRBV7-9 with TRBJ2-3; 14 bases agree with TRBD2. Germline V gene sequence: CDR1 SEHNR, CDR2 FQNEAQ (reference sequence). V was clipped by 5 bases and J by 6 bases; unmatched bases: 7. The CDR3 consists of 16 residues. The CDR3 spells CASSKTSGGATDTQYF. CDR3 bases: TGTGCCAGCAGCAAGACTAGCGGGGGGGCAACCGATACGCAGTATTTT.

This clone has a single count. The V gene is TRBV11-2, the J gene TRBJ2-3; D call uncertain. Between the trimmed V and J ends, which lost 1 base and 2 bases, there was a span of 10 bases. This CDR3 comprises 15 residues. From germline, CDR1 is SGHAT and CDR2 FQNNGV. Here the CDR3 reads CASSLGQTYTDTQYF. CDR3 coding DNA: TGTGCCAGCAGCTTAGGGCAGACATACACAGATACGCAGTATTTT.

This chain connects TRBV5-4 to TRBJ2-1; TRBD2 matches at 8 bases. V was pared by 4 bases and J by 5 bases, with 8 bases of the junction left unmatched. The germline V gene encodes CDR1 SGHNT and CDR2 YYREEE (reference sequence). This CDR3 spans 15 amino acids. The CDR3 region has the DNA TGTGCCAGCAGCGCTCCGGGGGGGACCCACAATGAGCAGTTCTTC. Residues: CASSAPGGTHNEQFF.